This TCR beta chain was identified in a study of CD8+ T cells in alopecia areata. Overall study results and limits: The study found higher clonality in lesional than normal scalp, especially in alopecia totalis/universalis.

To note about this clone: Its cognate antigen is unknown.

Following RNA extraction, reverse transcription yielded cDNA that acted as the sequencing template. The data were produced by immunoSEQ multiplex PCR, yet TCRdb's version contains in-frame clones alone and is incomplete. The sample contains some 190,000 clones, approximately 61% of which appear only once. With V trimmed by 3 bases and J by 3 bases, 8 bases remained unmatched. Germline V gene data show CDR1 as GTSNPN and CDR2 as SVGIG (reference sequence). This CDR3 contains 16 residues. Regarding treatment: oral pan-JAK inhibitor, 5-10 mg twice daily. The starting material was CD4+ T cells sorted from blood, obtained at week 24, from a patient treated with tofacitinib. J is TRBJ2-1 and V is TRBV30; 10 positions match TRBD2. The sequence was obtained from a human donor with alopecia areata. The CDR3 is CAWRKSGTSVYNEQFF. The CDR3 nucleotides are TGTGCCTGGAGGAAGTCCGGGACTAGCGTCTACAATGAGCAGTTCTTC.